These 5 T cell receptor beta chains were sequenced from one sample in a study of cytomegalovirus exposure and HLA in healthy donors. The PCR was carried out with 60 Vbeta primers and 13 Jbeta primers. This table comes from immunoSEQ multiplex PCR, and its TCRdb copy is limited to in-frame clones, with some not included. The sample carries 150,000 or so clones, less than 85% recorded once. The sample comprised PBMCs. The receptors originated from a man younger than 35 in good health and CMV-seropositive.

This clone was seen only a few times. CDR3 sequence (DNA): TGTGCCAGCTCCCGTCTGACAGGGAGGTACAATGAGCAGTTCTTC. It specifies CASSRLTGRYNEQFF. The chain recombines TRBV18 with TRBJ2-1; perhaps TRBD1 as D (7 bases). Germline values: CDR1 KGHSH, CDR2 LQKENI. This CDR3 is built from 15 residues. V was cut by 6 bases and J by 4 bases, with 16 bases left in between.

J is TRBJ2-7 and V is TRBV11-2, with TRBD2 as a possible D gene (5 bases). The CDR3 is 17 residues long. Germline-derived CDR1 and CDR2 are SGHAT and FQNNGV. V was clipped by 3 bases and J by 2 bases, with 20 bases between them. CDR3 region: CASSFEGMLGSPYEQYF. The CDR3 DNA reads TGTGCCAGCAGCTTTGAGGGAATGCTAGGCTCACCCTACGAGCAGTACTTC. Together with reference TRBV11-2 and TRBJ2-7, the CDR3 gives the full variable domain: EAGVAQSPRYKIIEKRQSVAFWCNPISGHATLYWYQQILGQGPKLLIQFQNNGVVDDSQLPKDRFSAERLKGVDSTLKIQPAKLEDSAVYLCASSFEGMLGSPYEQYFGPGTRLTVT.

The V gene is TRBV27, the J gene TRBJ1-6; 7 bases align to TRBD1. The germline V gene encodes CDR1 MNHEY and CDR2 SMNVEV (reference sequence). V trimming: 6 bases; J trimming: 14 bases; junction bases outside the gene matches: 19. This CDR3 comprises 16 residues. CDR3 residues: CASSAINSGGLTSLHF. The CDR3 DNA is TGTGCCAGCAGCGCCATCAACTCAGGGGGGCTCACTTCCCTCCACTTT.

The rearrangement links TRBV2 to TRBJ2-5, with TRBD2 matching 7 bases. J lost 1 base, V lost 7 bases, and 3 bases had no gene match. The CDR3 totals 13 residues. Germline V gene sequence: CDR1 SNHLY, CDR2 FYNNEI. Here the CDR3 DNA reads TGTGCCAGCATTGGCGGGGGCCAAGAGACCCAGTACTTC. Translating gives CASIGGGQETQYF.

This clone is a singleton in its sample. The chain joins TRBV30 to TRBJ2-1; 14 bases fit TRBD2. V was pared by 5 bases and J by 10 bases, with 7 bases of the junction left unmatched. Germline V gene sequence: CDR1 GTSNPN, CDR2 SVGIG (reference sequence). This CDR3 is 14 amino acids long. CDR3 protein: CAWDGLAGGGEQFF. CDR3 DNA: TGTGCCTGGGACGGACTAGCGGGAGGTGGCGAGCAGTTCTTC.